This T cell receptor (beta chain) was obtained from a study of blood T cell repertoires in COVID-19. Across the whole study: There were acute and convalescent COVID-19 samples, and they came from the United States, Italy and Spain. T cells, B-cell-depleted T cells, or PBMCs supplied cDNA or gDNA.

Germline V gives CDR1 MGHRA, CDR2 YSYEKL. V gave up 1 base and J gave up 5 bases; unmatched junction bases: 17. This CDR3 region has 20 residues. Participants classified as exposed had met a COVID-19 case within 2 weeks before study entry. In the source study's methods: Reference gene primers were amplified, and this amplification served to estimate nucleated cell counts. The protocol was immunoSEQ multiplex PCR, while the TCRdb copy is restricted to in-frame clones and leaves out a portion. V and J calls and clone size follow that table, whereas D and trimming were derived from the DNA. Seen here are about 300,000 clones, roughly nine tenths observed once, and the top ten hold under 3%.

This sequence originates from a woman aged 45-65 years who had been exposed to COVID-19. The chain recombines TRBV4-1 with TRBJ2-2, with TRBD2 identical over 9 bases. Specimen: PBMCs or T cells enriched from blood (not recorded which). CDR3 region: CASSQGIVAGGPIGTGELFF. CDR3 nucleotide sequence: TGCGCCAGCAGCCAAGGAATTGTCGCGGGGGGGCCGATAGGTACCGGGGAGCTGTTTTTT.